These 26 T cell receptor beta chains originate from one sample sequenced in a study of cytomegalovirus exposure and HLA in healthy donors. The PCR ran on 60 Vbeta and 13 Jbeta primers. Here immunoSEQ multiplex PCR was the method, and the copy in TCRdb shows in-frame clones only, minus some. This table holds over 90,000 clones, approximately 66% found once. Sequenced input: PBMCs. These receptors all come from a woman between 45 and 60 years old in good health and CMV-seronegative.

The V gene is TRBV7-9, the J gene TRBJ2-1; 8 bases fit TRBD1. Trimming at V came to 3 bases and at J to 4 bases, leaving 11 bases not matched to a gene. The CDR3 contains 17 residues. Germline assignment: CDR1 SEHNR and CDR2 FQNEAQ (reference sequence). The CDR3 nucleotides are TGTGCCAGCAGCTTCCAGGGGGCAGGGGGAATTTACAATGAGCAGTTCTTC. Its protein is CASSFQGAGGIYNEQFF. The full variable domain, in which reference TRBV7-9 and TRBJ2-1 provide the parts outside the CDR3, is DTGVSQNPRHKITKRGQNVTFRCDPISEHNRLYWYRQTLGQGPEFLTYFQNEAQLEKSRLLSDRFSAERPKGSFSTLEIQRTEQGDSAMYLCASSFQGAGGIYNEQFFGPGTRLTVL.

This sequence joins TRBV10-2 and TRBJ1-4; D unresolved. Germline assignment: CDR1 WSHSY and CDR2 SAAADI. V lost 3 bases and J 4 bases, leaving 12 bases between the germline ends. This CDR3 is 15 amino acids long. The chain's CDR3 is CASSEGLNYNEKLFF. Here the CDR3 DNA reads TGCGCCAGCAGTGAAGGTCTGAACTATAATGAAAAACTGTTTTTT.

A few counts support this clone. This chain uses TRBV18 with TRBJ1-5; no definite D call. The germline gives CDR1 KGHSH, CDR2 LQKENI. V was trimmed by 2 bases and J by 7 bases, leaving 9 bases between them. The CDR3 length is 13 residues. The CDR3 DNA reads TGTGCCAGCTCACCATCGGAGCCCCAGCCCCAGCATTTT. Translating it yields CASSPSEPQPQHF.

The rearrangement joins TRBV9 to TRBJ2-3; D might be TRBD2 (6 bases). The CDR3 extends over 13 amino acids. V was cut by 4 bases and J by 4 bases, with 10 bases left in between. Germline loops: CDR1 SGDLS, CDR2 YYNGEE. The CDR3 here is CASSPGTADTQYF. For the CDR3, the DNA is TGTGCCAGCAGCCCCGGGACTGCAGATACGCAGTATTTT.

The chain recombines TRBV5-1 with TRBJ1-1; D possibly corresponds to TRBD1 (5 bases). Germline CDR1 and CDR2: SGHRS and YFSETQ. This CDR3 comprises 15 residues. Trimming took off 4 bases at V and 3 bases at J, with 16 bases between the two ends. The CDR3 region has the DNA TGCGCCAGCAGCGCGGGGGGGAGGTCCTACACTGAAGCTTTCTTT. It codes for CASSAGGRSYTEAFF.

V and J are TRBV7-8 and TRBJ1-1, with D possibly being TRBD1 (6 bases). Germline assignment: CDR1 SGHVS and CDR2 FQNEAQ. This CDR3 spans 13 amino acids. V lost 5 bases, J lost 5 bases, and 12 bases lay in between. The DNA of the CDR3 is TGTGCCAGCAGCCAACCAGGGGTAACTGAAGCTTTCTTT. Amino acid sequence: CASSQPGVTEAFF.

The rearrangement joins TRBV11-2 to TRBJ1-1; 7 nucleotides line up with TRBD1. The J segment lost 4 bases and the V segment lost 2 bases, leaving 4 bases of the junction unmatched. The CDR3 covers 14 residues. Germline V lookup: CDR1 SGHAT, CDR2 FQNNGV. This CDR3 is CASSLSQGGTEAFF. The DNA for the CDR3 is TGTGCCAGCAGCTTAAGCCAGGGGGGCACTGAAGCTTTCTTT. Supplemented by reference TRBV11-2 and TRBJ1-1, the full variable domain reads EAGVAQSPRYKIIEKRQSVAFWCNPISGHATLYWYQQILGQGPKLLIQFQNNGVVDDSQLPKDRFSAERLKGVDSTLKIQPAKLEDSAVYLCASSLSQGGTEAFFGQGTRLTVV.

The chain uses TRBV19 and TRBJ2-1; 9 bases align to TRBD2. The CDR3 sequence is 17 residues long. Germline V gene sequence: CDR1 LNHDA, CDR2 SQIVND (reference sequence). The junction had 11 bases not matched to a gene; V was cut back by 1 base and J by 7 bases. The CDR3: CASSIVYQAGGPNEQFF. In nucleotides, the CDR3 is TGTGCCAGTAGTATAGTCTACCAGGCGGGAGGGCCGAATGAGCAGTTCTTC.

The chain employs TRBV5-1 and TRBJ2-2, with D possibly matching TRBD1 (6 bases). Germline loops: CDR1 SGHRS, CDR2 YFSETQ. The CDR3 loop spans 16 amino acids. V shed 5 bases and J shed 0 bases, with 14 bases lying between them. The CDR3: CASRETGPPNTGELFF. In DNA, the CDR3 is TGCGCCAGCAGGGAGACAGGCCCTCCGAACACCGGGGAGCTGTTTTTT. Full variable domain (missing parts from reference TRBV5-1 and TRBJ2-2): KAGVTQTPRYLIKTRGQQVTLSCSPISGHRSVSWYQQTPGQGLQFLFEYFSETQRNKGNFPGRFSGRQFSNSRSEMNVSTLELGDSALYLCASRETGPPNTGELFFGEGSRLTVL.

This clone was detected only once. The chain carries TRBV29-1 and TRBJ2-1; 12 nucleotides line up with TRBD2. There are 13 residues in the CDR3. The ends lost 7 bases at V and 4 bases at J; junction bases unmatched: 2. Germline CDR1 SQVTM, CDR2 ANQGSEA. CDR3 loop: CSGGTSGYNEQFF. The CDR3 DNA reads TGCAGCGGTGGGACTAGCGGGTACAATGAGCAGTTCTTC.

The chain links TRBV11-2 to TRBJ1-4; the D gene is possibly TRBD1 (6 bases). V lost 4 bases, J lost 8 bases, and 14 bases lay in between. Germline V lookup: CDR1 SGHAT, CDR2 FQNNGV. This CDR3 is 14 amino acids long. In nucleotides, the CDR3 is TGTGCCAGCAGCTCACAGGGTAGTGGAGAAAAACTGTTTTTT. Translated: CASSSQGSGEKLFF.

The CDR3 loop is CASSLESVTAQPQHF. CDR3 coding DNA: TGTGCCAGCAGCTTGGAGAGTGTGACAGCTCAGCCCCAGCATTTT. This chain links TRBV5-5 with TRBJ1-5; weak D call: TRBD1 (5 bases). CDR1 SGHKS and CDR2 YYEKEE come from the germline V gene (reference sequence). V was clipped by 0 bases and J by 6 bases, with 13 bases between them. This CDR3 region has 15 residues.

This chain's CDR3 is CASSPRGSKYNEQFF. The CDR3 coding sequence is TGCGCCAGCAGCCCCCGGGGTAGCAAGTACAATGAGCAGTTCTTC. The chain carries TRBV4-1 and TRBJ2-1; the D gene is possibly TRBD2 (5 bases). This CDR3 contains 15 residues. Germline V gives CDR1 MGHRA, CDR2 YSYEKL. Deletions cut 4 bases from V and 4 bases from J, with 14 bases between.

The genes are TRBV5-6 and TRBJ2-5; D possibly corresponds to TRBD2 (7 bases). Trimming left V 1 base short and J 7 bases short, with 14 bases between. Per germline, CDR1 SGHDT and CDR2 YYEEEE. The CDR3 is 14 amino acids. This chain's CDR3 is CASSLRGGAGTQYF. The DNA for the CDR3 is TGTGCCAGCAGCTTGAGGGGGGGCGCCGGGACCCAGTACTTC. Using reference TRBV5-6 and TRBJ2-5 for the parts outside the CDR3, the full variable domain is DAGVTQSPTHLIKTRGQQVTLRCSPKSGHDTVSWYQQALGQGPQFIFQYYEEEERQRGNFPDRFSGHQFPNYSSELNVNALLLGDSALYLCASSLRGGAGTQYFGPGTRLLVL.

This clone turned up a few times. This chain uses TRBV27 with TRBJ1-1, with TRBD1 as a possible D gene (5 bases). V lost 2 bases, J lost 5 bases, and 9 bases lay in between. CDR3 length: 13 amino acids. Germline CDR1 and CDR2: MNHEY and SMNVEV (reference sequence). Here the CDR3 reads CASSLGGGTEAFF. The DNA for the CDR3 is TGTGCCAGCAGTTTAGGGGGGGGGACTGAAGCTTTCTTT.

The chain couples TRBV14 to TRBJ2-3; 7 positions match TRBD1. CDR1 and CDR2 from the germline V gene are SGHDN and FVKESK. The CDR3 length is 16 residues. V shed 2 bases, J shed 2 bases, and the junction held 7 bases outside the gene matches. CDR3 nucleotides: TGTGCCAGCAGCCAACTGACAGGGTCTGCCACAGATACGCAGTATTTT. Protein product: CASSQLTGSATDTQYF. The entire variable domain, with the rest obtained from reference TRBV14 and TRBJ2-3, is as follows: EAGVTQFPSHSVIEKGQTVTLRCDPISGHDNLYWYRRVMGKEIKFLLHFVKESKQDESGMPNNRFLAERTGGTYSTLKVQPAELEDSGVYFCASSQLTGSATDTQYFGPGTRLTVL.

The CDR3 is CASSRQGITLSGNTIYF. The CDR3 DNA reads TGCGCCAGCAGCCGACAGGGAATAACTCTCTCTGGAAACACCATATATTTT. The rearrangement joins TRBV4-1 to TRBJ1-3, with 7 positions matching TRBD1. J gave up 0 bases and V 4 bases, and 9 bases lay outside the gene matches. Germline V CDR1 and CDR2: MGHRA, YSYEKL. The CDR3 has 17 residues.

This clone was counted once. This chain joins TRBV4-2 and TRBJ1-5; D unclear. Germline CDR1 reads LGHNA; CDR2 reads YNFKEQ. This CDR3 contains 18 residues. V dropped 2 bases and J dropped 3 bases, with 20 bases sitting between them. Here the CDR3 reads CASSQTLIEETLNQPQHF. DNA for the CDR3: TGTGCCAGCAGCCAAACTTTAATTGAGGAAACACTCAATCAGCCCCAGCATTTT.

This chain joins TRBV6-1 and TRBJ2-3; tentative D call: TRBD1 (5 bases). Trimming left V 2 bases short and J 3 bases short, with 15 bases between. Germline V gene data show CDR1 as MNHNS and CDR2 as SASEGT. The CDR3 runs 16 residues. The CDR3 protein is CASSEYGLRVTDTQYF. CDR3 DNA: TGTGCCAGCAGTGAATACGGTCTCAGGGTGACAGATACGCAGTATTTT.

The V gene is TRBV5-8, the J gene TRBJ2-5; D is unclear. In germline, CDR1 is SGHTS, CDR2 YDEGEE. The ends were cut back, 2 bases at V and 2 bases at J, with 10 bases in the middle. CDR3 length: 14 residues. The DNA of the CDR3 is TGTGCCAGCAGCTTTCAGAATGATCAAGAGACCCAGTACTTC. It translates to CASSFQNDQETQYF.

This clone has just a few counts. In DNA, the CDR3 is TGTGCCAGCAGTGATTCCGGCAGGGGAGTCGGCTACACCTTC. Its translation is CASSDSGRGVGYTF. The chain recombines TRBV2 with TRBJ1-2; possible D gene TRBD1, 6 bases. This CDR3 spans 14 amino acids. Germline loops: CDR1 SNHLY, CDR2 FYNNEI. Trimming cost V 3 bases and J 8 bases, with 16 bases left between them. The variable domain in full, completed from reference TRBV2 and TRBJ1-2, reads EPEVTQTPSHQVTQMGQEVILRCVPISNHLYFYWYRQILGQKVEFLVSFYNNEISEKSEIFDDQFSVERPDGSNFTLKIRSTKLEDSAMYFCASSDSGRGVGYTFGSGTRLTVV.

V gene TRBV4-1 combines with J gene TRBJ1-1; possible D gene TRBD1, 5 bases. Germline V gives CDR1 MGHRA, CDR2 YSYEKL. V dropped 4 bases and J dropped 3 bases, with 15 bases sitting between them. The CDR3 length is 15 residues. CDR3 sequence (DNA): TGCGCCAGCAGCCTCGGGTACGGGGGGGACACTGAAGCTTTCTTT. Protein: CASSLGYGGDTEAFF.

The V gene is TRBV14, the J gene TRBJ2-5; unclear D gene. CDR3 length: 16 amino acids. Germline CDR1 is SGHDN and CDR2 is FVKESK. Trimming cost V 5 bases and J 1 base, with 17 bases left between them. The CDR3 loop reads CASSSLTSQIQETQYF. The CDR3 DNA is TGTGCCAGCAGCTCACTGACAAGCCAGATCCAAGAGACCCAGTACTTC.

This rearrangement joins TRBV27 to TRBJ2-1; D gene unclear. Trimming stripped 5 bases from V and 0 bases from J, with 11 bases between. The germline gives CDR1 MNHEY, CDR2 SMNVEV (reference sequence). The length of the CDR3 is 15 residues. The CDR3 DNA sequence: TGTGCCAGCAGTCCGCAATTTAGCTCCTACAATGAGCAGTTCTTC. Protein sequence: CASSPQFSSYNEQFF.

DNA of the CDR3: TGTGCCAGCAGGCAAAACGGGACAGGAGAAGAGACCCAGTACTTC. This codes for CASRQNGTGEETQYF. The V call is TRBV6-8, the J call TRBJ2-5; TRBD1 matches at 8 bases. Germline CDR1 and CDR2: MNHGY and SAAAGT. The CDR3 sequence is 15 residues long. J gave up 3 bases and V 6 bases, and 9 bases lay outside the gene matches.

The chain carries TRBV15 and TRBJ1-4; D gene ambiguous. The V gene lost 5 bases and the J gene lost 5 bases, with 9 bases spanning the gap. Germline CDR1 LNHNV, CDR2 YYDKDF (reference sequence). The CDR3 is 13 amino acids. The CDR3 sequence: CATSLGVNEKLFF. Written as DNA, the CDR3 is TGTGCCACCAGCCTAGGAGTCAATGAAAAACTGTTTTTT.